These 20 T cell receptor beta chains originate from one sample sequenced in a study of blood T cell repertoires in COVID-19. Some clones are missing from TCRdb's copy, which holds only in-frame ones; the method was immunoSEQ multiplex PCR. Among 350,000 to 400,000 clones, approximately 90% were seen once, and the ten largest hold approximately 1%. Sequencing was carried out using PBMCs or T cells enriched from blood (not recorded which). Every receptor here comes from a woman younger than 45 with acute COVID-19.

In DNA form, the CDR3 reads TGTGCCAGCAGCTTTGATCGGCGCGGGGGCCCCACCGGGGAGCTGTTTTTT. Its translation: CASSFDRRGGPTGELFF. V usage is TRBV7-2 and J usage is TRBJ2-2; D possibly corresponds to TRBD2 (7 bases). The V gene lost 3 bases and the J gene lost 4 bases, with 18 bases spanning the gap. The CDR3 totals 17 residues. From germline, CDR1 is SGHTA and CDR2 FQGNSA. Together with reference TRBV7-2 and TRBJ2-2, the CDR3 gives the full variable domain: GAGVSQSPSNKVTEKGKDVELRCDPISGHTALYWYRQSLGQGLEFLIYFQGNSAPDKSGLPSDRFSAERTGGSVSTLTIQRTQQEDSAVYLCASSFDRRGGPTGELFFGEGSRLTVL.

The chain combines TRBV24-1 with TRBJ2-1; 11 bases agree with TRBD1. CDR1 is KGHDR and CDR2 is SFDVKD in the germline V gene. V lost 4 bases, J lost 6 bases, and 4 bases stayed unmatched. The CDR3 is 15 residues long. The CDR3, as DNA: TGTGCCACCAGTGACACCGGGACAGGGGGCAATGAGCAGTTCTTC. Translating gives CATSDTGTGGNEQFF.

The V call is TRBV2, the J call TRBJ2-5, with D possibly being TRBD1 (6 bases). V dropped 2 bases and J dropped 1 base, with 14 bases sitting between them. The CDR3 runs 16 residues. Germline V gene lookup returns CDR1 SNHLY and CDR2 FYNNEI. In nucleotides, the CDR3 is TGTGCCAGCAGTGAATGGGTTTTAGGGGGCCAAGAGACCCAGTACTTC. The encoded protein is CASSEWVLGGQETQYF.

This clone is termed medium-sized. This rearrangement joins TRBV4-3 to TRBJ1-5; no definite D call. The CDR3 totals 16 residues. V gave up 1 base and J gave up 2 bases, with 12 bases separating them. Germline CDR1 is LGHNA and CDR2 is YSLEER. The CDR3 region has the DNA TGCGCCAGCAGCCAAGGAAGGATGGCGGGCAATCAGCCCCAGCATTTT. It codes for CASSQGRMAGNQPQHF.

The V gene is TRBV24-1, the J gene TRBJ2-1; TRBD2 is a possible D gene (5 bases). The CDR3 spans 14 residues. Germline assignment: CDR1 KGHDR and CDR2 SFDVKD. V gave up 5 bases and J gave up 2 bases, with 9 bases separating them. CDR3 DNA: TGTGCCACCAGTGGTCCGGGGACCTACAATGAGCAGTTCTTC. Protein product: CATSGPGTYNEQFF.

The J gene is TRBJ2-3, the V gene TRBV12-3 or TRBV12-4; no definite D call. CDR3 length: 11 amino acids. Trimming stripped 3 bases from V and 8 bases from J, with 6 bases between. The CDR3 loop reads CASSFRGTQYF. In DNA, the CDR3 is TGTGCCAGCAGTTTTCGCGGTACGCAGTATTTT.

In DNA, the CDR3 is TGTGCCAGCAGCGTTGGAGGAGGGCTCGAAAAACTGTTTTTT. It translates to CASSVGGGLEKLFF. The chain employs TRBV9 and TRBJ1-4; D ambiguous. V lost 2 bases and J 8 bases, leaving 13 bases between the germline ends. The CDR3 runs 14 residues. Germline V gives CDR1 SGDLS, CDR2 YYNGEE.

The chain is built from TRBV2 and TRBJ2-2; 9 bases are shared with TRBD2. The CDR3 spans 15 residues. V gave up 4 bases and J gave up 0 bases; unmatched junction bases: 0. CDR1 is SNHLY and CDR2 is FYNNEI in the germline V gene. The CDR3 is CASSGLAANTGELFF. For the CDR3, the DNA is TGTGCCAGCAGTGGACTAGCGGCGAACACCGGGGAGCTGTTTTTT.

The chain is built from TRBV6-1 and TRBJ2-7; D is undetermined. CDR3 length equals 14 residues. Germline CDR1 is MNHNS and CDR2 is SASEGT. V was clipped by 1 base and J by 4 bases, with 11 bases between them. The CDR3 is CASSEGLLRYEQYF. CDR3 bases: TGTGCCAGCAGTGAAGGGCTACTAAGGTACGAGCAGTACTTC.

J is TRBJ1-1 and V is TRBV7-2; D is undetermined. The germline CDR1 and CDR2 sequences are SGHTA and FQGNSA. The CDR3 is 13 amino acids. V dropped 3 bases and J dropped 1 base, with 6 bases sitting between them. The CDR3 loop reads CASSFGPNTEAFF. In nucleotides, the CDR3 is TGTGCCAGCAGCTTTGGCCCGAACACTGAAGCTTTCTTT.

The chain is built from TRBV30 and TRBJ2-7; 10 nucleotides line up with TRBD1. Germline trimming cut 3 bases from V and 2 bases from J; bases unmatched to any gene: 4. The CDR3 is made up of 14 amino acids. Looked up from germline, CDR1 is GTSNPN and CDR2 is SVGIG (reference sequence). The CDR3 loop is CAWSRDRGTYEQYF. The DNA of the CDR3 is TGTGCCTGGAGCCGGGACAGGGGAACCTACGAGCAGTACTTC.

V usage is TRBV7-9 and J usage is TRBJ2-1, with D unclear. The germline CDR1 and CDR2 sequences are SEHNR and FQNEAQ (reference sequence). There are 14 residues in the CDR3. V was shortened by 8 bases and J by 0 bases, with 11 bases between the two germline ends. The CDR3 here is CASAAESSYNEQFF. The CDR3 nucleotides are TGTGCCAGCGCGGCGGAGAGCTCCTACAATGAGCAGTTCTTC.

This clone was observed once. V and J are TRBV6-1 and TRBJ2-1; 10 nucleotides match TRBD2. Germline assignment: CDR1 MNHNS and CDR2 SASEGT. The CDR3 runs to 15 residues. Trimming at V came to 1 base and at J to 10 bases, leaving 7 bases not matched to a gene. CDR3 sequence reads: CASSEGSGGAREQFF. The CDR3 DNA is TGTGCCAGCAGTGAAGGGAGCGGGGGGGCGAGAGAGCAGTTCTTC.

CDR3 bases: TGTGCCAGCAGCCATCCGAGGGGGGGTGCGGCCGGGGAGCTGTTTTTT. Protein: CASSHPRGGAAGELFF. The V gene is TRBV21-1, the J gene TRBJ2-2; TRBD2 is taken as the D call from the table, unchecked against the DNA. TRBV21-1 is labeled a pseudogene. The CDR3 loop spans 16 amino acids.

The gene calls are TRBV10-1 and TRBJ2-5, with D possibly being TRBD2 (6 bases). Trimming took 6 bases from V and 5 from J, leaving 25 bases between them. The CDR3 spans 17 residues. CDR1 and CDR2 (germline): WNHNN, SYGVQD (reference sequence). In nucleotides, the CDR3 is TGCGCCAGCAGCGGGGGTGAATCGGGAAGACTTGACGAGACCCAGTACTTC. Translating it yields CASSGGESGRLDETQYF.

The V and J genes are TRBV9 and TRBJ2-1; TRBD2 might be the D (7 bases). In germline, CDR1 is SGDLS, CDR2 YYNGEE. The CDR3 spans 16 residues. V gave up 3 bases and J gave up 2 bases, with 15 bases separating them. CDR3: CASSGGMGGPYNEQFF. DNA of the CDR3: TGTGCCAGCAGCGGTGGTATGGGGGGGCCCTACAATGAGCAGTTCTTC.

The chain has TRBV4-2 and TRBJ2-3; TRBD2 matches 12 bases. The trim removed 4 bases at V and 1 base at J, leaving 15 bases unmatched. The CDR3 has 20 residues. CDR1 LGHNA and CDR2 YNFKEQ come from the germline V gene. This CDR3 reads CASSPTKGLAGGPRTDTQYF. CDR3 in DNA: TGTGCCAGCAGCCCCACAAAAGGGCTAGCGGGGGGGCCACGCACAGATACGCAGTATTTT.

The V call is TRBV9, the J call TRBJ1-3, with 10 bases lining up with TRBD1. Trimming at V came to 3 bases and at J to 2 bases, leaving 2 bases not matched to a gene. The length of the CDR3 is 15 residues. The germline V gene encodes CDR1 SGDLS and CDR2 YYNGEE. CDR3 nucleotides: TGTGCCAGCAGCGAGGGGACAGGGGCTGGAAACACCATATATTTT. Its translation: CASSEGTGAGNTIYF.

On this clone itself: Sequence at one end of the junction differs from germline and may be a read error. The chain recombines TRBV11-1 with TRBJ2-7, with 8 bases that match TRBD1. Germline loops: CDR1 SGHAT, CDR2 FQDESV (reference sequence). The CDR3 runs 16 residues. CDR3 DNA: TGTGCCAGCAGCTATCCCCAGGGGGCGGTCTCCAACGAGCAGTACTTC. Amino acids: CASSYPQGAVSNEQYF.

This clone was observed once. The V call is TRBV5-6, the J call TRBJ2-1; 8 nucleotides line up with TRBD1. V was pared by 4 bases and J by 0 bases, with 6 bases of the junction left unmatched. The V gene's germline CDR1 is SGHDT and CDR2 YYEEEE. This CDR3 is 16 amino acids long. For the CDR3, the DNA is TGTGCCAGCAGCCTCCGGACAGGGAGCTCCTACAATGAGCAGTTCTTC. It translates to CASSLRTGSSYNEQFF. Looking up the rest from reference TRBV5-6 and TRBJ2-1 gives the full variable domain: DAGVTQSPTHLIKTRGQQVTLRCSPKSGHDTVSWYQQALGQGPQFIFQYYEEEERQRGNFPDRFSGHQFPNYSSELNVNALLLGDSALYLCASSLRTGSSYNEQFFGPGTRLTVL.